A single sample gave rise to the 13 T cell receptor beta chains below, sequenced in a study of CD8 T cells in ankylosing spondylitis. Overall study results and limits: Characteristic of ankylosing spondylitis blood, it appeared, was a TCR beta motif comprising roughly eight highly homologous variants.

TCRdb ran MiXCR on the 5' RACE reads and lists one entry per CDR3 protein. The sample holds around 440,000 distinct CDR3 sequences, roughly 15% seen once. These receptors have no identified antigens. Sequenced: blood, either unsorted or a sorted T cell fraction (not recorded which). Receptors were obtained from a male donor with ankylosing spondylitis.

This clonotype was observed a few times. The chain joins TRBV4-2 to TRBJ1-1, with D possibly being TRBD1 (5 bases). Trimming pared 4 bases from V and 3 bases from J, leaving 12 bases between. Looked up from germline, CDR1 is LGHNA and CDR2 is YNFKEQ. The length of the CDR3 is 14 residues. The CDR3 here is CASSRGGGYTEAFF. The CDR3 region has the DNA TGTGCCAGCAGCCGAGGTGGGGGGTACACTGAAGCTTTCTTT.

This clonotype showed up just a few times. V gene TRBV7-9 combines with J gene TRBJ2-4, with D hard to call. Germline values: CDR1 SEHNR, CDR2 FQNEAQ (reference sequence). The CDR3 length is 15 residues. The V end was cut by 3 bases, the J end by 0 bases, with 9 bases between. The CDR3 sequence: CASSFSTIAKNIQYF. In DNA, the CDR3 is TGTGCCAGCAGCTTTAGTACTATAGCCAAAAACATTCAGTACTTC.

This clonotype has only a few counts. This chain connects TRBV6-2 or TRBV6-3 to TRBJ2-1, with 7 bases that match TRBD2. Trimming took 2 bases from V and 2 from J; bases not matched to a gene: 15. CDR1 is MNHEY, CDR2 SVGEGT, per germline. This CDR3 region has 19 residues. The CDR3 sequence: CASSYDGGETSRTYNEQFF. CDR3 in DNA: TGTGCCAGCAGTTACGACGGAGGTGAGACTAGCAGAACCTACAATGAGCAGTTCTTC.

The chain joins TRBV10-3 to TRBJ1-5, with TRBD1 as a possible D gene (5 bases). Germline loops: CDR1 ENHRY, CDR2 SYGVKD. V was shortened by 1 base and J by 5 bases, with 12 bases between the two germline ends. The CDR3 spans 15 residues. CDR3 coding DNA: TGTGCCATCAGTGAGTTCCTGGAGGGGTATCAGCCCCAGCATTTT. This sequence encodes CAISEFLEGYQPQHF.

The J gene is TRBJ1-5, the V gene TRBV27; 7 nucleotides align to TRBD1. The CDR3 contains 15 residues. V shed 5 bases and J 2 bases; nucleotides not matched to a gene: 6. The V gene's germline CDR1 is MNHEY and CDR2 SMNVEV (reference sequence). The CDR3 DNA is TGTGCCAGCAGTCTGACAGGGTACGGCAATCAGCCCCAGCATTTT. As protein: CASSLTGYGNQPQHF.

In its sample, this clonotype was seen a few times. The V call is TRBV5-5, the J call TRBJ2-3, with D hard to call. Per germline, CDR1 SGHKS and CDR2 YYEKEE (reference sequence). The V and J ends lost 0 bases and 4 bases respectively, with 6 bases between them. This CDR3 spans 13 amino acids. CDR3: CASSLGPPDTQYF. DNA for the CDR3: TGTGCCAGCAGCTTGGGTCCACCAGATACGCAGTATTTT.

The sample holds a few counts of this clonotype. The chain combines TRBV18 with TRBJ1-6, with 7 bases lining up with TRBD1. The ends lost 8 bases at V and 10 bases at J; junction bases unmatched: 8. The germline V gene has CDR1 KGHSH and CDR2 LQKENI. This CDR3 has 13 amino acids. CDR3 residues: CASGPGGNSPLHF. CDR3 DNA: TGTGCCAGCGGTCCAGGGGGTAACTCACCCCTCCACTTT.

This clonotype was seen more than once but under ten times. The chain employs TRBV2 and TRBJ2-1; D uncertain. Germline V gene lookup returns CDR1 SNHLY and CDR2 FYNNEI. CDR3 length: 16 amino acids. V lost 6 bases and J 0 bases, leaving 15 bases between the germline ends. The CDR3 coding sequence is TGTGCCAGCAGCCCTTGGACCAGTAGCTCCTACAATGAGCAGTTCTTC. Translating it yields CASSPWTSSSYNEQFF. The variable domain in full, completed from reference TRBV2 and TRBJ2-1, reads EPEVTQTPSHQVTQMGQEVILRCVPISNHLYFYWYRQILGQKVEFLVSFYNNEISEKSEIFDDQFSVERPDGSNFTLKIRSTKLEDSAMYFCASSPWTSSSYNEQFFGPGTRLTVL.

The chain employs TRBV24-1 and TRBJ2-3; 11 nucleotides agree with TRBD2. CDR3 size: 19 residues. V shed 2 bases and J 2 bases; nucleotides not matched to a gene: 11. The germline gives CDR1 KGHDR, CDR2 SFDVKD. The CDR3 coding sequence is TGTGCCACCAGTGATTCAATGCCGGGACTAGCGGACCCCACAGATACGCAGTATTTT. Amino acid sequence: CATSDSMPGLADPTDTQYF.

This clonotype was detected only a few times. J is TRBJ2-7 and V is TRBV11-2, with 7 bases lining up with TRBD2. In germline, CDR1 is SGHAT, CDR2 FQNNGV. This CDR3 is built from 15 residues. V dropped 5 bases and J dropped 1; count of bases not matched to a gene: 8. Here the CDR3 DNA reads TGTGCCAGCAGCGACCGGTCTAGCGGATCCTACGAGCAGTACTTC. Protein: CASSDRSSGSYEQYF.

V gene TRBV4-1 combines with J gene TRBJ2-1; 11 positions match TRBD2. The ends lost 0 bases at V and 10 bases at J; junction bases unmatched: 8. The CDR3 contains 16 residues. CDR1 is MGHRA and CDR2 is YSYEKL in the germline V gene. The CDR3 protein is CASSQDGDSGRDEQFF. CDR3 DNA: TGCGCCAGCAGCCAAGATGGGGATAGCGGGAGGGACGAGCAGTTCTTC.

There are many counts of this clonotype. The chain uses TRBV5-6 and TRBJ2-6, with D perhaps being TRBD1 or TRBD2 (5 bases each). This CDR3 contains 16 residues. In germline, CDR1 is SGHDT, CDR2 YYEEEE. V was pared by 4 bases and J by 0 bases, with 11 bases between. The DNA of the CDR3 is TGTGCCAGCAGCCCGTGGGGGAACTCTGGGGCCAACGTCCTGACTTTC. Translating it yields CASSPWGNSGANVLTF. Variable domain in full (rest from reference TRBV5-6 and TRBJ2-6): DAGVTQSPTHLIKTRGQQVTLRCSPKSGHDTVSWYQQALGQGPQFIFQYYEEEERQRGNFPDRFSGHQFPNYSSELNVNALLLGDSALYLCASSPWGNSGANVLTFGAGSRLTVL.

This clonotype appeared a few times. The chain carries TRBV20-1 and TRBJ2-2, with 8 nucleotides matching TRBD2. Germline-derived CDR1 and CDR2 are DFQATT and SNEGSKA (reference sequence). The junction had 4 bases not matched to a gene; V was cut back by 2 bases and J by 5 bases. CDR3 length: 14 residues. CDR3 DNA sequence: TGCAGTGCTAGATCCCGGGAGGGGACCGGGGAGCTGTTTTTT. It is translated as CSARSREGTGELFF.